This entry lists 11 T cell receptor beta chains sequenced from one sample in a study of human T cells and chemical hapten exposure. Time point reported: pre-sensitization, week 0. Noted treatment: therapeutic diphenylcyclopropenone sensitization with weekly scalp DPC. TCRdb recomputed calls from the RACE reads with MiXCR, one row per CDR3 protein. Of about 87,000 distinct CDR3 sequences in the sample, roughly 9.1% were seen once. The material was whole blood, obtained in connection with sensitization to the hapten diphenylcyclopropenone (DPC). The receptor set was obtained from a woman in her thirties or forties with alopecia areata. Some clones in this sample may be carry-over from other donors' samples.

Ten or more counts support this clonotype. CDR3 sequence: CASSSPLGYPRETQYF. DNA for the CDR3: TGTGCCAGCAGCTCCCCCCTCGGGTACCCCAGGGAGACCCAGTACTTC. This chain connects TRBV5-6 to TRBJ2-5; no reliable D call. The germline V gene has CDR1 SGHDT and CDR2 YYEEEE. The CDR3 runs to 16 residues. Deletions cut 3 bases from V and 5 bases from J, with 20 bases between.

This clonotype was seen only a few times. The gene calls are TRBV29-1 and TRBJ1-1; 9 bases fit TRBD1. Trimming took 7 bases from V and 0 from J; bases not matched to a gene: 3. CDR1 and CDR2 (germline): SQVTM, ANQGSEA. This CDR3 spans 13 amino acids. The CDR3 DNA sequence: TGCAGCGGTGGACAGGGGATGAACACTGAAGCTTTCTTT. It encodes CSGGQGMNTEAFF.

This clonotype was seen a few times. This chain connects TRBV3-1 to TRBJ2-7; the match to TRBD2 covers 8 bases. The CDR3 totals 14 residues. From germline, CDR1 is LGHDT and CDR2 YNNKEL (reference sequence). V dropped 0 bases and J dropped 5; count of bases not matched to a gene: 3. The CDR3: CASSQDPGGDEQYF. In DNA form, the CDR3 reads TGTGCCAGCAGCCAAGATCCGGGGGGGGACGAGCAGTACTTC.

There are many counts of this clonotype. The V call is TRBV20-1, the J call TRBJ2-7; D possibly corresponds to TRBD1 (5 bases). This CDR3 has 11 residues. Deletions cut 4 bases from V and 4 bases from J, with 8 bases between. CDR1 and CDR2 from the germline V gene are DFQATT and SNEGSKA (reference sequence). The CDR3 bases are TGCAGTGCTATAAAGGGGTACGAGCAGTACTTC. Protein product: CSAIKGYEQYF.

The chain combines TRBV6-2 or TRBV6-3 with TRBJ2-7, with TRBD1 identical over 11 bases. Trimming took 7 bases from V and 2 from J; bases not matched to a gene: 7. In germline, CDR1 is MNHEY, CDR2 SVGEGT. The CDR3 covers 15 residues. The CDR3 spells CASIMWTGGTYEQYF. CDR3 coding DNA: TGTGCCAGCATTATGTGGACAGGGGGCACCTACGAGCAGTACTTC.

This clonotype has at least ten counts. V gene TRBV5-1 combines with J gene TRBJ2-5; 9 bases are a match to TRBD1. Germline CDR1 reads SGHRS; CDR2 reads YFSETQ. V dropped 4 bases and J dropped 1; count of bases not matched to a gene: 5. The CDR3 runs to 15 residues. CDR3 sequence (DNA): TGCGCCAGCAGCCTGACAGGGGGTGTCCAAGAGACCCAGTACTTC. This translates into CASSLTGGVQETQYF.

V usage is TRBV7-9 and J usage is TRBJ2-7; D possibly corresponds to TRBD2 (6 bases). This CDR3 comprises 14 residues. Germline V lookup: CDR1 SEHNR, CDR2 FQNEAQ (reference sequence). V shed 5 bases and J shed 2 bases, with 13 bases lying between them. CDR3 sequence (DNA): TGTGCCAGCAGCGTCCGACTAGGGACCTACGAGCAGTACTTC. Its translation is CASSVRLGTYEQYF.

This clonotype occurred many times. V and J are TRBV4-2 and TRBJ2-3; 11 nucleotides align to TRBD2. J was trimmed by 0 bases and V by 2 bases; bases with no gene match: 10. The CDR3 extends over 19 amino acids. In germline, CDR1 is LGHNA, CDR2 YNFKEQ. The CDR3 here is CASSQILAGGFTSTDTQYF. The CDR3 DNA reads as TGTGCCAGCAGCCAAATTTTAGCGGGGGGGTTTACTAGCACAGATACGCAGTATTTT.

This clonotype has at least ten counts. The genes are TRBV7-3 and TRBJ1-3; D is undetermined. The V end lost 5 bases, the J end lost 1 base, and 9 bases lay between the germline ends. The CDR3 has 14 amino acids. The germline V gene has CDR1 SGHTA and CDR2 FQGTGA. CDR3 nucleotides: TGTGCCAGCAGCCCGAGCGTGTCTGGAAACACCATATATTTT. Its protein product is CASSPSVSGNTIYF.

V and J are TRBV29-1 and TRBJ1-2, with TRBD1 identical over 8 bases. The CDR3 sequence is 12 residues long. V trimming: 3 bases; J trimming: 8 bases; junction bases outside the gene matches: 5. The germline V gene has CDR1 SQVTM and CDR2 ANQGSEA. CDR3 bases: TGCAGCGTTGAGGGGCAGGGGGCAGGCTACACCTTC. Amino acid sequence: CSVEGQGAGYTF.

This clonotype was recorded at least ten times. The V and J genes are TRBV11-2 and TRBJ2-1, with D unresolved. The germline gives CDR1 SGHAT, CDR2 FQNNGV. The CDR3 sequence is 14 residues long. V was pared by 4 bases and J by 7 bases, with 14 bases between. The CDR3 spells CASSSRRRLNEQFF. In DNA form, the CDR3 reads TGTGCCAGCAGCTCGCGTCGCCGGCTAAATGAGCAGTTCTTC.